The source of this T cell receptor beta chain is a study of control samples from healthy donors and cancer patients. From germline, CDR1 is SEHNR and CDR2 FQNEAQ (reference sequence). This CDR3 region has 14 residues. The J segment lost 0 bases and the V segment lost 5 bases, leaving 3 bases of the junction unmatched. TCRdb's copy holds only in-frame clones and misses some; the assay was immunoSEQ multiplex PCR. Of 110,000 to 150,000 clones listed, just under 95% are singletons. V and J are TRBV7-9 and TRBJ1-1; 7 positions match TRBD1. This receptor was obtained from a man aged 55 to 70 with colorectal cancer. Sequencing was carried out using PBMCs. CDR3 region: CASSTGQVNTEAFF. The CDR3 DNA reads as TGTGCCAGCAGCACCGGACAGGTGAACACTGAAGCTTTCTTT.